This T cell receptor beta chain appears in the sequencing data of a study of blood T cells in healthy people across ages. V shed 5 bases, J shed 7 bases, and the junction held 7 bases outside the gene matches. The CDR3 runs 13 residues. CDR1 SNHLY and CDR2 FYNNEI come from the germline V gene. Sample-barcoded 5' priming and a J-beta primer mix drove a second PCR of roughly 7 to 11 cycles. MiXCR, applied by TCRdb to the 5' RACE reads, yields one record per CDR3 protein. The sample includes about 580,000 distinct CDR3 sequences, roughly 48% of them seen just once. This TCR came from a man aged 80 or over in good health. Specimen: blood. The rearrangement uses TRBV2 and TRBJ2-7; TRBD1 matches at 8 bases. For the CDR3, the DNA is TGTGCCAGCAGTAGTGGACAGGGCGGGGAGCAGTACTTC. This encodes CASSSGQGGEQYF.